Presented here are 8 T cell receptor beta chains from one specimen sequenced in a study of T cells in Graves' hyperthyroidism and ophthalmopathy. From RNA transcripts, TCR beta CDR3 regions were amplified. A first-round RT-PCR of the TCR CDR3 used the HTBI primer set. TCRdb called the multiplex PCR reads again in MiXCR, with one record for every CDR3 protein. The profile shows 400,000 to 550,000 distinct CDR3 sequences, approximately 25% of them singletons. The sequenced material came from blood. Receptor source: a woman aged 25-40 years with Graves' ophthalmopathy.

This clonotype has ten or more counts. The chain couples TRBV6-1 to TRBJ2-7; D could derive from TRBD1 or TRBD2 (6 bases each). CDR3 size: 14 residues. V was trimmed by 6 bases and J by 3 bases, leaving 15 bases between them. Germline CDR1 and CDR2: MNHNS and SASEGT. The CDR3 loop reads CASRPDEGGYEQYF. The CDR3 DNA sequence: TGTGCCAGCAGGCCGGACGAGGGGGGCTACGAGCAGTACTTC.

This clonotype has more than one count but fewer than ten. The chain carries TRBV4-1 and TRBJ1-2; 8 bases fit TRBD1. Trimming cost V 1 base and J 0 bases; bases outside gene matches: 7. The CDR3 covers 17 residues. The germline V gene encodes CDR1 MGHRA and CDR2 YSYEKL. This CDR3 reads CASSQATRTGPNYGYTF. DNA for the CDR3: TGCGCCAGCAGCCAAGCGACTCGGACAGGGCCTAACTATGGCTACACCTTC.

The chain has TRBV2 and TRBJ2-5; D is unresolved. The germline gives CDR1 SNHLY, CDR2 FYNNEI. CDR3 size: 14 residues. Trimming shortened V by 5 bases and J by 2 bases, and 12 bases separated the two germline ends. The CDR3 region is CASSRYGLQETQYF. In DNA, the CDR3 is TGTGCCAGCAGTCGGTATGGCTTACAAGAGACCCAGTACTTC. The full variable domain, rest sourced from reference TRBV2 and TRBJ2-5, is EPEVTQTPSHQVTQMGQEVILRCVPISNHLYFYWYRQILGQKVEFLVSFYNNEISEKSEIFDDQFSVERPDGSNFTLKIRSTKLEDSAMYFCASSRYGLQETQYFGPGTRLLVL.

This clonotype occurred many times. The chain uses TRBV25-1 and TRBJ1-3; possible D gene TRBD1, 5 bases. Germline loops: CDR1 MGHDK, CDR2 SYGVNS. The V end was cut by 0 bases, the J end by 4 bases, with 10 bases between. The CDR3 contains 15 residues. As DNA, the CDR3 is TGTGCCAGCAGTGAATACGGGGCCGGGGGAAACACCATATATTTT. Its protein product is CASSEYGAGGNTIYF.

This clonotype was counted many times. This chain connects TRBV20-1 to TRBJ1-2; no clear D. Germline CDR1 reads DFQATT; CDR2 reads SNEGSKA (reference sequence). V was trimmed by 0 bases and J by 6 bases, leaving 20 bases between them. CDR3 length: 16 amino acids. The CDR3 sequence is CSAREIGEGAWDGYTF. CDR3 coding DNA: TGCAGTGCTAGAGAGATTGGGGAGGGCGCCTGGGATGGCTACACCTTC.

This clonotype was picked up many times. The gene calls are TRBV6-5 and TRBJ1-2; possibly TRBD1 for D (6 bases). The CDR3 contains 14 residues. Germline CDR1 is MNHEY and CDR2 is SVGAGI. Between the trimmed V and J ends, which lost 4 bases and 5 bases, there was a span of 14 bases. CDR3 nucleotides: TGTGCCAGCAGTTTACAGGGAGGGGGGTATGGCTACACCTTC. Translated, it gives CASSLQGGGYGYTF.

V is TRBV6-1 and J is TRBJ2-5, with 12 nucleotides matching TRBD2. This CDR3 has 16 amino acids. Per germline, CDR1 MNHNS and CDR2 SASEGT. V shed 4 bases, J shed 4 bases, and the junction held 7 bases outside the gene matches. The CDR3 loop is CASSVASGGAVETQYF. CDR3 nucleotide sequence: TGTGCCAGCAGTGTAGCTAGCGGGGGGGCGGTAGAGACCCAGTACTTC.

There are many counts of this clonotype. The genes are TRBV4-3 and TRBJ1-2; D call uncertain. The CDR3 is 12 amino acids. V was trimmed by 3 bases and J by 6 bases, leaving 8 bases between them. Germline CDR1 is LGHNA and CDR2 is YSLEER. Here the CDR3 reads CASSHGADGYTF. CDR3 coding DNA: TGCGCCAGCAGCCATGGCGCCGATGGCTACACCTTC.